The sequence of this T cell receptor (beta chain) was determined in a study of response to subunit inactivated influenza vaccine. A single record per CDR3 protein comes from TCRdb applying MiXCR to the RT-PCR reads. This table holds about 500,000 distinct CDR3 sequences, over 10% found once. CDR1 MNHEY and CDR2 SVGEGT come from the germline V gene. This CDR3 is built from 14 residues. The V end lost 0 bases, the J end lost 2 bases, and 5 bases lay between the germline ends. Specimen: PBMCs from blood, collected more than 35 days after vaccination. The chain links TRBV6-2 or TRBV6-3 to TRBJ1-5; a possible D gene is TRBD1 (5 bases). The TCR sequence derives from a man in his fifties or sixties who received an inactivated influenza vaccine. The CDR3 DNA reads TGTGCCAGCAGTTACTCGACAGGCAATCAGCCCCAGCATTTT. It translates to CASSYSTGNQPQHF.